The 26 T cell receptor beta chains given below trace back to one sample, sequenced in a study of blood T cell repertoires in COVID-19. Generated by immunoSEQ multiplex PCR, the TCRdb table keeps only in-frame clones and is missing some. The sample has about 250,000 clones, around four fifths seen once. Sequencing input: peripheral blood. The receptors come from a woman aged 60-75 years with active or convalescent COVID-19.

The chain has TRBV6-5 and TRBJ1-5; tentatively, D is TRBD1 (6 bases). Germline CDR1 and CDR2: MNHEY and SVGAGI. V was trimmed by 6 bases and J by 0 bases, leaving 12 bases between them. This CDR3 comprises 15 residues. CDR3 nucleotides: TGTGCCAGCAGCGGGACACCAGATAGCAATCAGCCCCAGCATTTT. Residues: CASSGTPDSNQPQHF.

The rearrangement links TRBV5-4 to TRBJ2-7; weak D call: TRBD1 (6 bases). The CDR3 covers 14 residues. Trimming stripped 1 base from V and 3 bases from J, with 11 bases between. CDR1 is SGHNT, CDR2 YYREEE, per germline (reference sequence). CDR3 sequence: CASSLRGSLYEQYF. CDR3 bases: TGTGCCAGCAGCTTGAGGGGGTCTCTCTACGAGCAGTACTTC.

This clone was counted a single time. The rearrangement uses TRBV28 and TRBJ1-5; no clear D. Germline loops: CDR1 MDHEN, CDR2 SYDVKM. The CDR3 loop spans 14 amino acids. Trimming removed 6 bases at V and 1 base at J, with 10 bases between. The CDR3 loop is CASRTGWSNQPQHF. CDR3 coding DNA: TGTGCCAGCAGAACCGGGTGGAGCAATCAGCCCCAGCATTTT.

A remark on this clone: The germline gene is not matched at one end of the junction; a read error may be the cause. The chain uses TRBV12-3 or TRBV12-4 and TRBJ2-7; 10 bases align to TRBD2. The CDR3 runs 13 residues. The CDR3 protein is CASSFGLAGAPTF. The CDR3 nucleotides are TGTGCCAGCAGTTTCGGGCTAGCGGGAGCCCCAACTTTC.

This clone has just one count. The chain employs TRBV19 and TRBJ1-2, with D possibly TRBD1 on 6 matching bases. Germline V CDR1 and CDR2: LNHDA, SQIVND (reference sequence). The CDR3 is 15 residues long. V was shortened by 4 bases and J by 4 bases, with 16 bases between the two germline ends. The DNA for the CDR3 is TGTGCCAGTAGTAGCAAGGGGGACCCCTTCTATGGCTACACCTTC. Translated: CASSSKGDPFYGYTF.

Written as DNA, the CDR3 is TGCAGCGTGGGGACTAGCGGGAGTCCTGAGCAGTTCTTC. It is translated as CSVGTSGSPEQFF. The chain carries TRBV29-1 and TRBJ2-1; TRBD2 agrees at 14 bases. Germline CDR1 and CDR2: SQVTM and ANQGSEA. This CDR3 region has 13 residues. J gave up 9 bases and V 6 bases, and 4 bases lay outside the gene matches.

The rearrangement uses TRBV3-1 (or the pseudogene TRBV3-2) and TRBJ1-1; D not resolved. The V end lost 2 bases, the J end lost 5 bases, and 9 bases lay between the germline ends. This CDR3 spans 13 amino acids. The germline V gene has CDR1 LGHDT and CDR2 YNNKEL (reference sequence). CDR3 sequence reads: CASSQPGGTEAFF. In nucleotides, the CDR3 is TGTGCCAGCAGCCAACCCGGTGGTACTGAAGCTTTCTTT.

The V gene is TRBV21-1, the J gene TRBJ1-6; the table's D call, TRBD1, has no DNA check behind it. TRBV21-1 is listed as a pseudogene. The CDR3 is made up of 16 amino acids. The CDR3 region is CASSKGGQTNNSPLHF. CDR3 sequence (DNA): TGTGCCAGCAGCAAAGGGGGACAGACAAATAATTCACCCCTCCACTTT.

The chain employs TRBV11-2 and TRBJ1-2; TRBD1 might be the D (6 bases). CDR1 SGHAT and CDR2 FQNNGV come from the germline V gene. The CDR3 length is 15 residues. V was pared by 4 bases and J by 2 bases, with 14 bases between. In DNA form, the CDR3 reads TGTGCCAGCAGCTCCACACGGACAGCCAACTATGGCTACACCTTC. As protein: CASSSTRTANYGYTF.

This chain connects TRBV3-1 (or the pseudogene TRBV3-2) to TRBJ1-1; TRBD1 aligns across 11 bases. The V segment lost 3 bases and the J segment 5 bases; nucleotides outside the gene matches: 2. The CDR3 spans 14 residues. Germline-derived CDR1 and CDR2 are LGHDT and YNNKEL (reference sequence). CDR3 sequence reads: CASSQDRGLTEAFF. The CDR3 DNA reads TGTGCCAGCAGCCAGGACAGGGGGCTTACTGAAGCTTTCTTT.

The J gene is TRBJ2-3, the V gene TRBV7-6; TRBD2 aligns across 10 bases. J was trimmed by 4 bases and V by 3 bases; bases with no gene match: 10. The CDR3 extends over 17 amino acids. From germline, CDR1 is SGHVS and CDR2 FNYEAQ. DNA for the CDR3: TGTGCCAGCAGCTTTGCCCCTAGCGGGGGAAGGGCAGATACGCAGTATTTT. This gives the protein CASSFAPSGGRADTQYF.

The gene calls are TRBV3-1 (or the pseudogene TRBV3-2) and TRBJ2-1, with D unresolved. Germline lookup yields CDR1 LGHDT and CDR2 YNNKEL (reference sequence). CDR3 length: 16 residues. V shed 1 base and J shed 0 bases, with 10 bases lying between them. This CDR3 reads CASSQGLLYSYNEQFF. The CDR3 nucleotides read TGTGCCAGCAGCCAAGGTCTCCTTTACTCCTACAATGAGCAGTTCTTC.

The chain carries TRBV6-5 and TRBJ1-5; TRBD1 matches at 11 bases. The CDR3 totals 15 residues. CDR1 and CDR2 from the germline V gene are MNHEY and SVGAGI. V lost 6 bases, J lost 5 bases, and 6 bases stayed unmatched. CDR3 protein: CASSIPDRGHQPQHF. The CDR3 DNA reads TGTGCCAGCAGCATTCCGGACAGGGGGCATCAGCCCCAGCATTTT.

This clone was recorded a few times. This chain joins TRBV6-6 and TRBJ2-1, with a tentative D call TRBD2 (5 bases). Trimming shortened V by 6 bases and J by 6 bases, and 15 bases separated the two germline ends. Looked up from germline, CDR1 is MNHNY and CDR2 is SVGAGI (reference sequence). The CDR3 runs 14 residues. The CDR3 sequence: CASRDSHASNEQFF. CDR3 DNA sequence: TGTGCCAGCAGGGACTCTCACGCTTCCAATGAGCAGTTCTTC.

The chain joins TRBV5-1 to TRBJ2-3; 8 bases fit TRBD2. Trimming removed 3 bases from V and 5 bases from J; junction bases left unmatched: 14. Germline CDR1 is SGHRS and CDR2 is YFSETQ. There are 17 residues in the CDR3. The CDR3 DNA is TGCGCCAGCAGCTCCTCTCCCCCCGGCGGGGGGCGAGATACGCAGTATTTT. It translates to CASSSSPPGGGRDTQYF.

The rearrangement uses TRBV12-3 or TRBV12-4 and TRBJ2-3, with D perhaps TRBD2 (6 bases). The CDR3 contains 12 residues. The V end lost 6 bases, the J end lost 5 bases, and 9 bases lay between the germline ends. The CDR3 loop reads CASSRAGDTQYF. CDR3 in DNA: TGTGCCAGCAGCCGAGCGGGAGATACGCAGTATTTT.

The chain couples TRBV20-1 to TRBJ1-2; 10 bases line up with TRBD1. CDR3 size: 14 residues. The V and J ends lost 3 bases and 7 bases, in that order; junction bases with no gene match: 8. Per the germline V gene, CDR1 is DFQATT and CDR2 is SNEGSKA (reference sequence). CDR3: CSASPGTGVLGYTF. In DNA, the CDR3 is TGCAGTGCTAGTCCCGGGACAGGGGTCCTTGGCTACACCTTC.

In its sample, this clone was seen many times. The chain carries TRBV2 and TRBJ1-6, with a possible D match to TRBD1 (5 bases). This CDR3 contains 12 residues. With 6 bases removed from V and 17 bases from J, the gap between germline ends came to 17 bases. Germline CDR1 is SNHLY and CDR2 is FYNNEI. The CDR3 DNA reads as TGTGCCAGCAGCGATCGACAGCATAGCTTCCACTTT. It codes for CASSDRQHSFHF.

The V call is TRBV2, the J call TRBJ1-5, with D unresolved. The germline V and J ends were trimmed by 7 bases and 3 bases, with 16 bases remaining between them. CDR1 and CDR2 (germline): SNHLY, FYNNEI. This CDR3 has 15 amino acids. The CDR3 reads CASTRIGESNQPQHF. The CDR3 DNA is TGTGCCAGCACCCGAATCGGGGAATCCAATCAGCCCCAGCATTTT.

There are a few counts of this clone. V is TRBV10-3 and J is TRBJ2-3, with TRBD2 matching over 10 bases. This CDR3 is built from 15 residues. Per the germline V gene, CDR1 is ENHRY and CDR2 is SYGVKD. V was clipped by 0 bases and J by 3 bases; unmatched bases: 0. CDR3 DNA sequence: TGTGCCATCAGTGAGTCTAGCGGGAGGACAGATACGCAGTATTTT. Protein product: CAISESSGRTDTQYF.

V usage is TRBV24-1 and J usage is TRBJ2-3, with 9 bases identical to TRBD2. The CDR3 totals 16 residues. The V segment lost 4 bases and the J segment 3 bases; nucleotides outside the gene matches: 7. Germline V lookup: CDR1 KGHDR, CDR2 SFDVKD. Here the CDR3 reads CATSDPHSGGTDTQYF. The CDR3 DNA is TGTGCCACCAGTGACCCCCATAGCGGGGGTACAGATACGCAGTATTTT.

The table lists this clone with a count of one. The chain joins TRBV15 to TRBJ2-4, with a possible D match to TRBD2 (5 bases). Germline lookup yields CDR1 LNHNV and CDR2 YYDKDF (reference sequence). This CDR3 contains 15 residues. The ends were cut back, 0 bases at V and 6 bases at J, with 12 bases in the middle. CDR3 sequence: CATSREWGERNIQYF. DNA for the CDR3: TGTGCCACCAGCAGAGAATGGGGAGAAAGAAACATTCAGTACTTC.

The genes are TRBV5-1 and TRBJ2-7, with D maybe TRBD2 (5 bases). V was cut by 1 base and J by 6 bases, with 14 bases left in between. Germline loops: CDR1 SGHRS, CDR2 YFSETQ. The CDR3 sequence is 14 residues long. The CDR3 here is CASSLRSGESEQYF. In DNA, the CDR3 is TGCGCCAGCAGCTTGCGCAGCGGAGAAAGCGAGCAGTACTTC.

This clone was seen only once. The chain recombines TRBV2 with TRBJ2-2; 10 positions match TRBD1. The CDR3 length is 15 residues. V dropped 7 bases and J dropped 4; count of bases not matched to a gene: 6. Germline values: CDR1 SNHLY, CDR2 FYNNEI. The CDR3 DNA sequence: TGTGCCAGCATGGTAGGGACAGGGGTCACCGGGGAGCTGTTTTTT. It is translated as CASMVGTGVTGELFF.

The rearrangement joins TRBV19 to TRBJ2-3; 14 nucleotides line up with TRBD2. The germline gives CDR1 LNHDA, CDR2 SQIVND (reference sequence). The CDR3 is 18 residues long. J was trimmed by 0 bases and V by 6 bases; bases with no gene match: 8. The CDR3 DNA follows: TGTGCCAGTAGCAAAGGGACTAGCGGGGGCGCTAGCACAGATACGCAGTATTTT. Translating gives CASSKGTSGGASTDTQYF. Filled out from reference TRBV19 and TRBJ2-3, the complete variable domain reads DGGITQSPKYLFRKEGQNVTLSCEQNLNHDAMYWYRQDPGQGLRLIYYSQIVNDFQKGDIAEGYSVSREKKESFPLTVTSAQKNPTAFYLCASSKGTSGGASTDTQYFGPGTRLTVL.

The CDR3 loop is CSAQPGQGTYEQYF. The CDR3 region has the DNA TGCAGCGCACAGCCTGGACAGGGTACCTACGAGCAGTACTTC. The chain links TRBV29-1 to TRBJ2-7; 8 bases are a match to TRBD1. J lost 2 bases, V lost 7 bases, and 10 bases had no gene match. This CDR3 has 14 residues. Germline lookup yields CDR1 SQVTM and CDR2 ANQGSEA.